This T cell receptor (beta chain) was found in a study of T-cell memory formation after mild COVID-19. The overall study: Most TCR clusters belonged to a single donor.

CDR1 and CDR2 (germline): SGHTA, FQGTGA. Trimming took 0 bases from V and 2 from J, leaving 14 bases between them. The CDR3 has 17 residues. TCRdb ran MiXCR on the 5' RACE reads and lists one entry per CDR3 protein. Here the sample spans fewer than 700,000 distinct CDR3 sequences, roughly 20% being singletons. Broader study findings: Contracting clones from day 15 to 85 showed balanced CD4/CD8; later expanders favored CD4+.

Notes on this clonotype: Its antigen is still unknown.

The source material was PBMCs or a T cell subset sorted from them (not recorded which). This clonotype was sampled from an adult woman who had mild COVID-19 (a few samples of this study predate the infection). Cell type and time point are not known. The gene calls are TRBV7-3 and TRBJ2-1, with D tentatively TRBD1 (5 bases). The CDR3 sequence: CASSLTVGVNPYNEQFF. The CDR3 nucleotides are TGTGCCAGCAGCTTAACTGTAGGGGTCAACCCCTACAATGAGCAGTTCTTC.